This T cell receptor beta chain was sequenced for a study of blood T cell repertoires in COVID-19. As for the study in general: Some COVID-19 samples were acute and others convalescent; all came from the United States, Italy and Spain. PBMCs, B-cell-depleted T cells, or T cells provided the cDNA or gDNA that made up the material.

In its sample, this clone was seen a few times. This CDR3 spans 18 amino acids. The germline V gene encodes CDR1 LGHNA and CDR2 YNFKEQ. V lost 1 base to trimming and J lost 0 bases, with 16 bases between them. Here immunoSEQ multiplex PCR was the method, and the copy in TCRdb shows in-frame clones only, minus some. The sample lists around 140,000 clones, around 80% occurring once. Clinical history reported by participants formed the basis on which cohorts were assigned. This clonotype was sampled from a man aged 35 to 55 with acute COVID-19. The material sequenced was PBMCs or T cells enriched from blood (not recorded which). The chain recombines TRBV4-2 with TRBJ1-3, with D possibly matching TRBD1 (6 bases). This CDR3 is CASSQGWGRYNSGNTIYF. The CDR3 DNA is TGTGCCAGCAGCCAAGGATGGGGGCGGTACAACTCTGGAAACACCATATATTTT.